In this sample, the clone carrying this T cell receptor (beta chain) turned up a few times. The data stem from a study of T-cell memory formation after mild COVID-19. The CDR3 contains 13 residues. In germline, CDR1 is LGHDT, CDR2 YNNKEL (reference sequence). V was cut by 2 bases and J by 10 bases, with 12 bases left in between. TCRdb recomputed calls from the 5' RACE reads with MiXCR, one row per CDR3 protein. The sample lists hundreds of thousands of distinct CDR3 sequences; less than 25% were seen once. The rearrangement links TRBV3-1 to TRBJ2-1, with D possibly being TRBD1 or TRBD2 (6 bases each). This receptor was obtained from an adult woman who had mild COVID-19 (a few samples of this study predate the infection). Cell type and time point are not known. Input material: PBMCs or a T cell subset sorted from them (not recorded which). This CDR3 reads CASSQRSGAEQFF. In DNA, the CDR3 is TGTGCCAGCAGCCAAAGGTCGGGGGCGGAGCAGTTCTTC.